This TCR beta chain was recovered during a study of shared clonotypes between healthy human individuals. Trimming took off 0 bases at V and 2 bases at J, with 0 bases between the two ends. CDR3 length equals 12 residues. Germline V gives CDR1 SGDLS, CDR2 YYNGEE. In its sample, this clone was seen a few times. Other DNA sequences from this sample encode an identical CDR3 as well. Repertoires were generated with immunoSEQ multiplex PCR, while TCRdb's copy carries only in-frame clones and drops some. The sample shows approximately 2,300,000 clones, 85% to 95% of them seen only once. The clonotype comes from a man aged 18 to 35 in good health. Some clones in this sample may be carry-over from other donors' samples. J is TRBJ2-1 and V is TRBV9; D gene ambiguous. The specimen sequenced was naive CD4+ T cells from PBMCs. Subset given: CD45RA+ positively selected. The DNA for the CDR3 is TGTGCCAGCAGCGTAGCCTACAATGAGCAGTTCTTC. Translating gives CASSVAYNEQFF. The full variable domain, rest sourced from reference TRBV9 and TRBJ2-1, is DSGVTQTPKHLITATGQRVTLRCSPRSGDLSVYWYQQSLDQGLQFLIQYYNGEERAKGNILERFSAQQFPDLHSELNLSSLELGDSALYFCASSVAYNEQFFGPGTRLTVL.